The 30 T cell receptor beta chains in this list originate from one sample, sequenced in a study of blood T cell repertoires in COVID-19. TCRdb's table, derived via immunoSEQ multiplex PCR, lists solely in-frame clones and lacks some. The table records hundreds of thousands of clones, more than 70% of them present only once. Sequencing used peripheral blood. All receptors derive from a woman under 40 who had recovered from COVID-19.

The J gene is TRBJ2-5, the V gene TRBV5-4; 10 bases align to TRBD2. With 4 bases clipped from V and 0 bases from J, the junction kept 3 bases outside the gene matches. In germline, CDR1 is SGHNT, CDR2 YYREEE (reference sequence). This CDR3 is 15 amino acids long. CDR3 DNA sequence: TGTGCCAGCAGCCCTAGCGGGGGTTACCAAGAGACCCAGTACTTC. Its protein is CASSPSGGYQETQYF.

The chain links TRBV7-2 to TRBJ2-3, with 13 nucleotides matching TRBD2. The germline V gene has CDR1 SGHTA and CDR2 FQGNSA. Trimming cost V 7 bases and J 1 base; bases outside gene matches: 14. CDR3 length: 19 amino acids. The CDR3: CASTTTAGTSGVRTDTQYF. For the CDR3, the DNA is TGTGCCAGCACCACAACCGCCGGGACTAGCGGGGTGCGCACAGATACGCAGTATTTT.

On this clone: Other DNA sequences in the sample encode the same CDR3. This chain joins TRBV5-1 and TRBJ2-1; 10 bases match TRBD2. Trimming took 0 bases from V and 6 from J; bases not matched to a gene: 6. CDR3 length: 16 residues. The germline V gene encodes CDR1 SGHRS and CDR2 YFSETQ. The CDR3 DNA is TGCGCCAGCAGCTTGGGGTCTAGCGGGGGACTCAATGAGCAGTTCTTC. Its translation is CASSLGSSGGLNEQFF.

This clone was detected once. The chain recombines TRBV5-5 with TRBJ1-2; a weak D match, TRBD1 (6 bases). V was clipped by 0 bases and J by 4 bases, with 13 bases between them. Germline lookup yields CDR1 SGHKS and CDR2 YYEKEE (reference sequence). This CDR3 has 15 amino acids. CDR3 nucleotide sequence: TGTGCCAGCAGCTTGGATTTCAGGGGCGGCTATGGCTACACCTTC. Translating it yields CASSLDFRGGYGYTF.

This clone occurred a few times. This sequence joins TRBV7-9 and TRBJ2-7; 8 bases match TRBD1. Unmatched junction bases numbered 7, after V lost 2 bases and J lost 4 bases. The CDR3 contains 15 residues. Germline CDR1 SEHNR, CDR2 FQNEAQ (reference sequence). DNA for the CDR3: TGTGCCAGCAGCTTACCGGGACAGGATGGGTACGAGCAGTACTTC. As protein: CASSLPGQDGYEQYF.

The table lists this clone with a few counts. The V call is TRBV4-1, the J call TRBJ1-6, with 8 positions matching TRBD1. This CDR3 region has 17 residues. The germline V gene has CDR1 MGHRA and CDR2 YSYEKL. J lost 7 bases, V lost 4 bases, and 12 bases had no gene match. The CDR3 sequence is CASSPTIQGARNSPLHF. The CDR3 DNA sequence: TGCGCCAGCAGCCCGACGATCCAGGGGGCCCGGAATTCACCCCTCCACTTT.

The chain joins TRBV7-3 to TRBJ2-1, with 11 bases identical to TRBD2. Germline V gene data show CDR1 as SGHTA and CDR2 as FQGTGA. With 6 bases clipped from V and 7 bases from J, the junction kept 17 bases outside the gene matches. This CDR3 is 18 amino acids long. CDR3 sequence: CASRVGRTGTSGVNEQFF. Written as DNA, the CDR3 is TGTGCCAGCAGGGTGGGCCGCACCGGGACTAGCGGTGTTAATGAGCAGTTCTTC.

The chain employs TRBV18 and TRBJ1-5; TRBD1 matches at 9 bases. The germline CDR1 and CDR2 sequences are KGHSH and LQKENI. The CDR3 sequence is 16 residues long. The trim removed 4 bases at V and 6 bases at J, leaving 10 bases unmatched. The CDR3 region is CASSQTTGGLGQPQHF. The CDR3 nucleotides read TGTGCCAGCTCACAAACAACAGGGGGCTTGGGTCAGCCCCAGCATTTT.

The rearrangement uses TRBV7-2 and TRBJ2-5; the D is unclear. Germline-derived CDR1 and CDR2 are SGHTA and FQGNSA. Between the trimmed V and J ends, which lost 0 bases and 1 base, there was a span of 9 bases. This CDR3 has 15 residues. CDR3 nucleotide sequence: TGTGCCAGCAGCTTAGCGCGTCGAATCCAAGAGACCCAGTACTTC. Its protein is CASSLARRIQETQYF.

About this clone itself: The identical CDR3 is also encoded by other nucleotide sequences in the sample. The CDR3 here is CASSQDLVGELFF. The CDR3 DNA sequence: TGTGCCAGCAGCCAAGATCTTGTAGGGGAGCTGTTTTTT. This chain links TRBV3-1 (or the pseudogene TRBV3-2) with TRBJ2-2; D is unclear. Germline assignment: CDR1 LGHDT and CDR2 YNNKEL (reference sequence). The CDR3 extends over 13 amino acids. The V end lost 0 bases, the J end lost 8 bases, and 7 bases lay between the germline ends.

This chain joins TRBV18 and TRBJ2-3; 7 bases map to TRBD2. The germline CDR1 and CDR2 sequences are KGHSH and LQKENI. J gave up 7 bases and V 0 bases, and 7 bases lay outside the gene matches. The CDR3 is made up of 15 amino acids. CDR3 loop: CASSPPSERGYTQYF. The CDR3 DNA reads as TGTGCCAGCTCACCACCGTCGGAGCGGGGATATACGCAGTATTTT. The full variable domain, completed using reference TRBV18 and TRBJ2-3, is NAGVMQNPRHLVRRRGQEARLRCSPMKGHSHVYWYRQLPEEGLKFMVYLQKENIIDESGMPKERFSAEFPKEGPSILRIQQVVRGDSAAYFCASSPPSERGYTQYFGPGTRLTVL.

This clone was picked up one time. The chain carries TRBV6-5 and TRBJ1-1; TRBD1 agrees at 8 bases. The V segment lost 2 bases and the J segment 4 bases; nucleotides outside the gene matches: 6. This CDR3 has 15 amino acids. Germline loops: CDR1 MNHEY, CDR2 SVGAGI. The CDR3 bases are TGTGCCAGCAGTTACCGACCGACAGGGGCCACTGAAGCTTTCTTT. Its translation: CASSYRPTGATEAFF.

This chain links TRBV24-1 with TRBJ2-2; 8 bases fit TRBD1. Germline-derived CDR1 and CDR2 are KGHDR and SFDVKD. This CDR3 region has 15 residues. V lost 4 bases to trimming and J lost 3 bases; unmatched junction nucleotides: 3. The CDR3 protein is CATSDPQGDTGELFF. The CDR3 DNA sequence: TGTGCCACCAGTGACCCACAGGGGGACACCGGGGAGCTGTTTTTT.

The chain has TRBV19 and TRBJ2-2, with D perhaps TRBD2 (5 bases). Between the trimmed V and J ends, which lost 2 bases and 7 bases, there was a span of 8 bases. Germline loops: CDR1 LNHDA, CDR2 SQIVND (reference sequence). CDR3 size: 13 residues. CDR3 in DNA: TGTGCCAGTAGTATACGGGGTAACGGGGAGCTGTTTTTT. Amino acids: CASSIRGNGELFF. The complete variable domain, with remaining parts taken from reference TRBV19 and TRBJ2-2, reads DGGITQSPKYLFRKEGQNVTLSCEQNLNHDAMYWYRQDPGQGLRLIYYSQIVNDFQKGDIAEGYSVSREKKESFPLTVTSAQKNPTAFYLCASSIRGNGELFFGEGSRLTVL.

V is TRBV7-9 and J is TRBJ1-6; weak D call: TRBD1 (5 bases). The V gene lost 6 bases and the J gene lost 10 bases, with 16 bases spanning the gap. The germline gives CDR1 SEHNR, CDR2 FQNEAQ (reference sequence). The CDR3 runs to 14 residues. CDR3 loop: CASSFSGGDSPLHF. CDR3 DNA: TGTGCCAGCAGTTTTTCTGGGGGGGACTCACCCCTCCACTTT.

This clone was recorded once. This chain uses TRBV20-1 with TRBJ2-2; D is unclear. The CDR3 is 11 amino acids. In germline, CDR1 is DFQATT, CDR2 SNEGSKA (reference sequence). V dropped 5 bases and J dropped 8 bases, with 9 bases sitting between them. CDR3 loop: CSAHTLGELFF. CDR3 nucleotide sequence: TGCAGTGCTCATACGCTAGGGGAGCTGTTTTTT.

The V gene is TRBV6-2 or TRBV6-3, the J gene TRBJ2-1, with 10 bases identical to TRBD2. CDR1 is MNHEY and CDR2 is SVGEGT in the germline V gene. After removal of 2 bases from V and 9 bases from J, the junction contained 13 bases not matched to a gene. CDR3 length: 17 residues. The CDR3 spells CASSYPRERGGDGEQFF. The CDR3 DNA follows: TGTGCCAGCAGTTACCCGAGGGAGCGGGGGGGCGATGGTGAGCAGTTCTTC.

V and J are TRBV7-9 and TRBJ1-3, with D uncertain. The CDR3 consists of 12 residues. Germline V lookup: CDR1 SEHNR, CDR2 FQNEAQ (reference sequence). With 11 bases removed from V and 4 bases from J, the gap between germline ends came to 12 bases. The CDR3 DNA reads as TGTGCCTTGAGGGAGGCGGGAAACACCATATATTTT. Amino acid sequence: CALREAGNTIYF.

The chain uses TRBV5-1 and TRBJ1-1; 7 bases are shared with TRBD1. CDR3 size: 13 residues. V was clipped by 5 bases and J by 1 base; unmatched bases: 2. Germline V gives CDR1 SGHRS, CDR2 YFSETQ. The CDR3 spells CASRWDRNTEAFF. The CDR3 DNA reads as TGCGCCAGCAGGTGGGACAGGAACACTGAAGCTTTCTTT. The variable domain in full, with the rest retrieved from reference TRBV5-1 and TRBJ1-1, is KAGVTQTPRYLIKTRGQQVTLSCSPISGHRSVSWYQQTPGQGLQFLFEYFSETQRNKGNFPGRFSGRQFSNSRSEMNVSTLELGDSALYLCASRWDRNTEAFFGQGTRLTVV.

This rearrangement joins TRBV2 to TRBJ2-4, with D perhaps matching TRBD1 (7 bases). CDR3 size: 17 residues. Deletions cut 6 bases from V and 0 bases from J, with 18 bases between. CDR1 is SNHLY and CDR2 is FYNNEI in the germline V gene. In DNA, the CDR3 is TGTGCCAGCAGGGGCGGGACAGATATATTAGCCAAAAACATTCAGTACTTC. It yields the protein CASRGGTDILAKNIQYF. Drawing the rest from reference TRBV2 and TRBJ2-4, the complete variable domain is EPEVTQTPSHQVTQMGQEVILRCVPISNHLYFYWYRQILGQKVEFLVSFYNNEISEKSEIFDDQFSVERPDGSNFTLKIRSTKLEDSAMYFCASRGGTDILAKNIQYFGAGTRLSVL.

J is TRBJ1-6 and V is TRBV19; no reliable D call. The CDR3 runs to 14 residues. V dropped 8 bases and J dropped 1 base, with 9 bases sitting between them. Germline V gene lookup returns CDR1 LNHDA and CDR2 SQIVND (reference sequence). The CDR3 sequence is CASQRSSYNSPLHF. The CDR3, as DNA: TGTGCCAGTCAGAGGAGTTCCTATAATTCACCCCTCCACTTT.

This clone was recorded a few times. The chain couples TRBV5-4 to TRBJ1-2; D is ambiguous. The germline V and J ends were trimmed by 4 bases and 7 bases, with 11 bases remaining between them. Germline V gene lookup returns CDR1 SGHNT and CDR2 YYREEE (reference sequence). The length of the CDR3 is 12 residues. Here the CDR3 DNA reads TGTGCCAGCAGCCCGGTCGCCGGTGGCTACACCTTC. It yields the protein CASSPVAGGYTF.

This clone was picked up one time. The genes are TRBV28 and TRBJ2-7, with 10 nucleotides matching TRBD2. CDR3 length equals 14 residues. With 5 bases clipped from V and 3 bases from J, the junction kept 4 bases outside the gene matches. Germline-derived CDR1 and CDR2 are MDHEN and SYDVKM. The CDR3 spells CASSRSGGSYEQYF. CDR3 coding DNA: TGTGCCAGCAGTCGTAGCGGGGGGAGCTACGAGCAGTACTTC.

The CDR3, as DNA: TGTGCCAGCAGCCTGCCTAGGGCTAGCGGGGGCGAGGGGCATGAGCAGTTCTTC. Protein product: CASSLPRASGGEGHEQFF. This chain links TRBV3-1 (or the pseudogene TRBV3-2) with TRBJ2-1; TRBD2 agrees at 10 bases. V was pared by 4 bases and J by 8 bases, with 17 bases of the junction left unmatched. Looked up from germline, CDR1 is LGHDT and CDR2 is YNNKEL (reference sequence). There are 18 residues in the CDR3.

V gene TRBV28 combines with J gene TRBJ1-2, with a tentative D call TRBD1 (5 bases). The V end lost 6 bases, the J end lost 4 bases, and 15 bases lay between the germline ends. This CDR3 region has 14 residues. CDR1 and CDR2 (germline): MDHEN, SYDVKM. CDR3 loop: CASSLLDSLYGYTF. The CDR3 DNA reads as TGTGCCAGCAGCCTTCTTGACAGCCTCTATGGCTACACCTTC.

For this clone: The junction differs from germline at one of its ends, possibly a read error. The chain joins TRBV18 to TRBJ2-3; 9 bases line up with TRBD1. Germline V CDR1 and CDR2: KGHSH, LQKENI. The CDR3 has 16 amino acids. The CDR3 spells CASSSPGTGMTDTQYF. CDR3 nucleotide sequence: TGTGCCAGCTCATCACCCGGGACAGGGATGACAGATACGCAGTATTTT. Complete variable domain (other parts from reference TRBV18 and TRBJ2-3): NAGVMQNPRHLVRRRGQEARLRCSPMKGHSHVYWYRQLPEEGLKFMVYLQKENIIDESGMPKERFSAEFPKEGPSILRIQQVVRGDSAAYFCASSSPGTGMTDTQYFGPGTRLTVL.

J is TRBJ2-1 and V is TRBV27; 7 bases match TRBD1. The CDR3 has 13 residues. Trimming took 6 bases from V and 9 from J; bases not matched to a gene: 8. Germline CDR1 MNHEY, CDR2 SMNVEV (reference sequence). This CDR3 reads CASSPGTETEQFF. DNA for the CDR3: TGTGCCAGCAGCCCAGGGACAGAAACTGAGCAGTTCTTC.

The chain couples TRBV28 to TRBJ2-2; tentatively, D is TRBD1 (6 bases). This CDR3 has 18 amino acids. Germline CDR1 reads MDHEN; CDR2 reads SYDVKM. Trimming removed 3 bases at V and 0 bases at J, with 17 bases between. This CDR3 reads CASSLPPLDSPNTGELFF. The CDR3 coding sequence is TGTGCCAGCAGTTTGCCCCCACTGGACAGTCCGAACACCGGGGAGCTGTTTTTT.

V usage is TRBV7-9 and J usage is TRBJ2-1, with no clear D. Germline V CDR1 and CDR2: SEHNR, FQNEAQ (reference sequence). Trimming left V 5 bases short and J 0 bases short, with 11 bases between. CDR3 size: 15 residues. CDR3 protein: CASSTYSSSYNEQFF. CDR3 sequence (DNA): TGTGCCAGCAGCACCTACAGCAGCTCCTACAATGAGCAGTTCTTC.

This clone has only one observation. This chain links TRBV30 with TRBJ2-3, with TRBD2 identical over 7 bases. In germline, CDR1 is GTSNPN, CDR2 SVGIG (reference sequence). The ends lost 5 bases at V and 1 base at J; junction bases unmatched: 9. The CDR3 covers 15 residues. The chain's CDR3 is CAWETRGGGTDTQYF. The CDR3, as DNA: TGTGCCTGGGAAACCCGTGGGGGGGGCACAGATACGCAGTATTTT.